This T cell receptor (beta chain) was sequenced for a study of blood T cell repertoires in COVID-19. Looking at the study overall: The United States, Italy and Spain supplied acute and convalescent COVID-19 samples. T cells, B-cell-depleted T cells, or PBMCs provided the cDNA or gDNA that served as material.

In the source study's methods: Amplification with reference gene primers provided the estimates of nucleated cell counts. Assay: immunoSEQ multiplex PCR; the TCRdb copy retains only in-frame clones and omits some. V, J and clone size derive from that table, while D and trimming were established from the DNA sequence. The sample lists approximately 210,000 clones, about nine tenths occurring once. Germline CDR1 and CDR2: SNHLY and FYNNEI. With 5 bases removed from V and 5 bases from J, the gap between germline ends came to 18 bases. The CDR3 has 15 residues. The source material was peripheral blood. V is TRBV2 and J is TRBJ1-2, with a tentative D call TRBD1 (6 bases). The TCR originated in a woman in her thirties or forties with acute or convalescent COVID-19. The CDR3 reads CASSPTGSSLYGYTF. In DNA form, the CDR3 reads TGTGCCAGCAGTCCTACAGGGTCCTCACTGTATGGCTACACCTTC.